This T cell receptor beta chain is from a study of HIV-infected patients and healthy controls. This CDR3 contains 16 residues. Trimming left V 1 base short and J 4 bases short, with 15 bases between. Germline V lookup: CDR1 SEHNR, CDR2 FQNEAQ (reference sequence). MiXCR, run by TCRdb on the 5' RACE reads, gives a single entry per CDR3 protein. The sample shows approximately 67,000 distinct CDR3 sequences, about 16% of them seen only once. The TCR sequence derives from a human donor in good health. Sequences were obtained from CD4+ T cells from blood. This chain links TRBV7-9 with TRBJ2-3; perhaps D is TRBD1 or TRBD2 (5 bases each). CDR3 region: CASSLVFRDRPDTQYF. The DNA of the CDR3 is TGTGCCAGCAGCTTAGTCTTTCGGGACCGACCAGATACGCAGTATTTT. Together with reference TRBV7-9 and TRBJ2-3, the CDR3 gives the full variable domain: DTGVSQNPRHKITKRGQNVTFRCDPISEHNRLYWYRQTLGQGPEFLTYFQNEAQLEKSRLLSDRFSAERPKGSFSTLEIQRTEQGDSAMYLCASSLVFRDRPDTQYFGPGTRLTVL.